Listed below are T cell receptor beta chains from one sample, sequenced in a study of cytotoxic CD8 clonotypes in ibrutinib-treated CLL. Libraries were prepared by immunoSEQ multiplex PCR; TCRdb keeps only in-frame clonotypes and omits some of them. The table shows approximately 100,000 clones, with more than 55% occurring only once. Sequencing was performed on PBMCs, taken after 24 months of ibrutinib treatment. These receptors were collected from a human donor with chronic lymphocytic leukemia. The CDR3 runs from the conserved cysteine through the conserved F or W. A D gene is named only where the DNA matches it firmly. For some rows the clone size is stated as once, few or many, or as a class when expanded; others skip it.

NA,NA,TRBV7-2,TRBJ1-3,TGTGCCAGCAGCTTGAACAGGGAAAACACCATATATTTT,CASSLNRENTIYF
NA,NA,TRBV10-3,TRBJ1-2,TGTGCCATCAGTCCATCACTAGGATTTGGCTACACCTTC,CAISPSLGFGYTF
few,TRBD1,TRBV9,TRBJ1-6,TGTGCCAGCAGCCCGACAGGGGATAATTCACCCCTCCACTTT,CASSPTGDNSPLHF
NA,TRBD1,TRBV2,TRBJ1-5,TGTGCCAGCAGTACGACAGGGAATTATCAGCCCCAGCATTTT,CASSTTGNYQPQHF
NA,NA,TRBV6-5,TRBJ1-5,TGTGCCAGCAGTTACAACAGGGCGGAGCCCCAGCATTTT,CASSYNRAEPQHF
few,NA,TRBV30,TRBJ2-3,TGTGCCTGGAGTGGTGGGAGCACAGATACGCAGTATTTT,CAWSGGSTDTQYF
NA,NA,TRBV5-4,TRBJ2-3,TGTGCCAGCAGCTTGGCAGCCACAGATACGCAGTATTTT,CASSLAATDTQYF
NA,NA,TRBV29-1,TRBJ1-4,TGCAGCGTTGAAGATCGGGGAGGATCGGAAAAACTGTTTTTT,CSVEDRGGSEKLFF
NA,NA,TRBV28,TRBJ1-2,TGTGCCAGCAGTCTAGGACAGTATAACTATGGCTACACCTTC,CASSLGQYNYGYTF
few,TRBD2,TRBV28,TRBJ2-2,TGTGCCAGCAGACCCTCCCGCGGGGGGGCCAGCACCGGGGAGCTGTTTTTT,CASRPSRGGASTGELFF
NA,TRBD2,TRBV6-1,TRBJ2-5,TGTGCCAGCAGTGAATTTAGCGGGGGGGCCGGGGAGACCCAGTACTTC,CASSEFSGGAGETQYF
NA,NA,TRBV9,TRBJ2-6,TGTGCCAGCAGCACTACACAGGGAGGTGCGAGGGGGGCCAACGTCCTGACTTTC,CASSTTQGGARGANVLTF
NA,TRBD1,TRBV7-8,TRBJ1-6,TGTGCCAGCAGCTTAGATGCAGGGACAGGGTCACCCCTCCACTTT,CASSLDAGTGSPLHF
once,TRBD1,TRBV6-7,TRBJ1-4,TGTGCCAGCAGTACCGGGACAGGGGGGGAAAAACTGTTTTTT,CASSTGTGGEKLFF
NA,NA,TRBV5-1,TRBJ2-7,TGCGCCAGCAGCTTGATGGGGGACCCTGACTACGAGCAGTACTTC,CASSLMGDPDYEQYF
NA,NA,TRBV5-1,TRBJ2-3,TGCGCCAGCAGATTACAGGGCCTCGATACGCAGTATTTT,CASRLQGLDTQYF
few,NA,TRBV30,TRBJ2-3,TGTGCCTGGAGTAATTGGGATACGCAGTATTTT,CAWSNWDTQYF
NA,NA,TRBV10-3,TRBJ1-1,TGTGCGACCACGGACGCCGCTGCGAACACTGAAGCTTTCTTT,CATTDAAANTEAFF
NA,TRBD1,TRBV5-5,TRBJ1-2,TGTGCCAGCAGCTCGCCCAGGGGGGATGGCTACACCTTC,CASSSPRGDGYTF
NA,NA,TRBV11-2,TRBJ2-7,TGTGCCAGCAGCTTAGTCCTTAGCTCCTACGAGCAGTACTTC,CASSLVLSSYEQYF
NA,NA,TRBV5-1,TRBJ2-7,TGCGCCAGCAGCTTGGGGGGCGAGGGGAGCTACGAGCAGTACTTC,CASSLGGEGSYEQYF
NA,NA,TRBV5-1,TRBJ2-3,TGCGCCAGCAGCGCACAACCTGACATAGCAGATACGCAGTATTTT,CASSAQPDIADTQYF
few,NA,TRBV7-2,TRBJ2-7,TGTGCCAGCAGCTTAGGGGGGGACCGCCACTTC,CASSLGGDRHF
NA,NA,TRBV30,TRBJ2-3,TGTGCCTGGAGTTGGGGAGCAGATACGCAGTATTTT,CAWSWGADTQYF
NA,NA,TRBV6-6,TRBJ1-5,TGTGCCAGCAGTTACGAAGGGAGGACAGATCAGCCCCAGCATTTT,CASSYEGRTDQPQHF